This T cell receptor beta chain was recovered during a study of T cell clonotyping in hematopoietic cell transplantation (TCRdb year 2021). A note on the overall study: Recipient samples taken before transplant were obtained following cytoreduction. A total of 120 to 150 blood samples were collected in the study from 35 to 45 consecutive transplant recipients and their related donors. Recruitment of patients was conducted between 2015 and early 2017, and follow-up was continued until late 2020 or death.

General findings and caveats noted by the study authors: The sample size was limited and the cells went unsorted, which meant the CD4 and CD8 repertoire contributions could not be told apart. A decrease in recipient TCR diversity was observed after transplant, and a progressive increase in pathologically expanded clonotypes was seen from day 30 to day 180. Inverse Simpson Index values from donors and from recipients before transplant predicted broader TCR repertoire diversity after transplant. Recipient repertoires showed only a small fraction of overlap with donor repertoires, and over 95% appeared de novo at the given depth.

Between the V and J ends, shortened by 0 bases and 6 bases respectively, the junction contains 11 bases. From the germline V gene, CDR1 is MGHRA and CDR2 is YSYEKL. Inclusive of the bounding cysteine and phenylalanine, the CDR3 is 15 residues long. The CDR3 DNA has 45 bases and is translated from base 1. This specimen's time point label, interpreted: recipient sample about 28 days before transplant, after cytoreduction. Blood from recipients was drawn about 28 days before transplant and again at days 30, 100 and 180 after transplant. Nuclei Lysis Solution was used to extract genomic DNA from fresh or cryopreserved unfractionated peripheral blood mononuclear cells. With respect to this clone: Its target antigen remains unknown. No much larger clone is present one base from it, and per-base qualities are unavailable.

The immunoSEQ assay, a bias-controlled multiplex PCR with V- and J-specific primers, was used to amplify TCR beta CDR3 regions from genomic DNA. In a second PCR step, the CDR3 amplicons were tagged with a proprietary barcode plus Illumina adapter sequences. CDR3 libraries were sequenced on an Illumina MiSeq instrument. Regarding the original processing steps: Export and quality control were performed with immunoSEQ Analyzer 3.0, and downstream analyses were performed with R Bioconductor and Immunarch. Only productive rearrangements in the normalized downsampled data set were used to calculate repertoire metrics. Clonotypes larger than 5 templates in the normalized cohort were defined as pathologically expanded. The Inverse Simpson Index was used to measure repertoire diversity. The non-normalized data set was used for CMV-specificity analyses so that all clonotypes could be captured. In TCRdb, the immuneACCESS table is reduced to in-frame sequences with V and J assigned. These tables do not hold every clone; where another copy was compared, an unresolved V gene accounts for under half, and the others remain unexplained. Clone size and the V and J calls come from that table; the DNA yielded D and trimming. For this sample there are about 18,000 clones; roughly 88% appear just once. The ten largest clones take up approximately 8.4% of the sample.

The specimen comprised peripheral blood mononuclear cells, sampled before stem cell transplant. This sequence uses TRBV4-1 and TRBJ1-4, with a tentative D gene TRBD1 over 5 matching bases. This TCR was sampled from a man aged 50 to 60 with acute myeloid leukemia. Some clones in this sample may be carry-over from other donors' samples. The CDR3 is CASSQDLMGDEKLFF. The sequence in DNA is TGCGCCAGCAGCCAAGATTTGATGGGGGATGAAAAACTGTTTTTT.